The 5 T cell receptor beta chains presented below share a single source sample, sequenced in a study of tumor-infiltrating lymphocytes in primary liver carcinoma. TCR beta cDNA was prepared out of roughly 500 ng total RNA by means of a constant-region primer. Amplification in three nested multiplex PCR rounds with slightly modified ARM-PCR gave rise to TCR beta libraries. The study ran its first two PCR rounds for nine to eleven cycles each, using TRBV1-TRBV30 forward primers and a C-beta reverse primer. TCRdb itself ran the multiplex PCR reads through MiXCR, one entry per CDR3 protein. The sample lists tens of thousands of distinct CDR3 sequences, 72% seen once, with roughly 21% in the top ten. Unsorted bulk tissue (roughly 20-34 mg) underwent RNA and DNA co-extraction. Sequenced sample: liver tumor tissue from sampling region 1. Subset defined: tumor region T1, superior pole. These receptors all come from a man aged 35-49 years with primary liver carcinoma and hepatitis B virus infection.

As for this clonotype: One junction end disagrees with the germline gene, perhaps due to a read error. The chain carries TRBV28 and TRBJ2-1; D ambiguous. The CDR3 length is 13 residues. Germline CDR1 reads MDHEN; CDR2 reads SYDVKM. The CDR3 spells CASMPCGSNEQFF. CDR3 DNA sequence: TGTGCCAGCATGCCATGCGGAAGCAATGAGCAGTTCTTT.

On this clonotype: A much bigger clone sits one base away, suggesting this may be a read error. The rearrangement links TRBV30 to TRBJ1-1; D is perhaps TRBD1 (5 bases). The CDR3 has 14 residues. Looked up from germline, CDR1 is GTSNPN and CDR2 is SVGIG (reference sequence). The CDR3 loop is CARTSTGGRTEVFF. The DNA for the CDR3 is TGTGCCCGGACGTCTACAGGCGGACGGACTGAAGTTTTCTTT.

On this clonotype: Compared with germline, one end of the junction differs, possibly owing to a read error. The CDR3 DNA sequence: TGTGCCTGGACCAGAGGGCTGAACTCTGAAGCTTTCTTT. Protein: CAWTRGLNSEAFF. The gene calls are TRBV30 and TRBJ1-1; D is unresolved. The CDR3 has 13 residues. The germline V gene encodes CDR1 GTSNPN and CDR2 SVGIG (reference sequence).

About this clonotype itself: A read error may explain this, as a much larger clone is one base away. The CDR3, as DNA: TGTGCCTTTCACCACCGTACGGCTAGCGGACGAGAGACCCAGTACTTC. Protein product: CAFHHRTASGRETQYF. This chain uses TRBV30 with TRBJ2-5; 7 positions agree with TRBD2. Germline trimming cut 7 bases from V and 4 bases from J; bases unmatched to any gene: 18. The CDR3 is 16 residues long. Germline V gene lookup returns CDR1 GTSNPN and CDR2 SVGIG (reference sequence).

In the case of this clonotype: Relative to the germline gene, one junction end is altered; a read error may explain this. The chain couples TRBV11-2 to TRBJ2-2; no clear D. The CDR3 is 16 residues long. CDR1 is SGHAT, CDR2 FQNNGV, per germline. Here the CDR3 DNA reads TGTGCCAACAGCTCCAGAAAGGCTTCGAACACCCGGGAGCTGTTTTTT. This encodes CANSSRKASNTRELFF.